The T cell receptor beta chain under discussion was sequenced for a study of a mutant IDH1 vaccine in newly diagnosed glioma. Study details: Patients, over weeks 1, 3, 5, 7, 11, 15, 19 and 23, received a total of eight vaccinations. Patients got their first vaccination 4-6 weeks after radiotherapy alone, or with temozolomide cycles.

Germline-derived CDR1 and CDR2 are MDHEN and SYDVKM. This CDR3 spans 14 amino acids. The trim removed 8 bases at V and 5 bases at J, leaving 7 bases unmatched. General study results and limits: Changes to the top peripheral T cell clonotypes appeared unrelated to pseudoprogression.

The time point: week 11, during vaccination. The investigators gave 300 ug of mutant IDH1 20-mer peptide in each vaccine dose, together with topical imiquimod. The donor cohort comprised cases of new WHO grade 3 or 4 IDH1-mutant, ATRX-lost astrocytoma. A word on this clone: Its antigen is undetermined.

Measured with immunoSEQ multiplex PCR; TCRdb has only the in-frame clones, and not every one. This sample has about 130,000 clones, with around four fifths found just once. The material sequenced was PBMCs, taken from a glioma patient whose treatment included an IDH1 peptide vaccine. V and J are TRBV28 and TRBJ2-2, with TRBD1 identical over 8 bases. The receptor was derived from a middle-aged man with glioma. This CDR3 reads CASGDRGVTGELFF. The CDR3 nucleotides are TGTGCCAGCGGTGACAGGGGAGTGACCGGGGAGCTGTTTTTT.